These 24 T cell receptor beta chains came from one sample sequenced in a study of T cell changes during pregnancy in multiple sclerosis. The table came from immunoSEQ multiplex PCR; TCRdb's copy has only in-frame clones and leaves some out. The sample gives 90,000 to 150,000 clones, approximately 93% of which show up once; approximately 5.8% is in the top ten. The sample was peripheral blood, taken before pregnancy. These receptors were taken from a female donor with multiple sclerosis, enrolled in a pregnancy study.

The chain is built from TRBV11-2 and TRBJ2-1; the D gene is possibly TRBD1 (6 bases). Germline CDR1 is SGHAT and CDR2 is FQNNGV. Trimming removed 0 bases from V and 7 bases from J, with 10 bases in between. The CDR3 covers 14 residues. CDR3 region: CASSLDGQTNEQFF. CDR3 DNA: TGTGCCAGCAGCTTAGATGGACAGACAAATGAGCAGTTCTTC.

The chain carries TRBV2 and TRBJ2-2; 11 bases fit TRBD2. Germline V CDR1 and CDR2: SNHLY, FYNNEI. The trim removed 10 bases at V and 6 bases at J, leaving 10 bases unmatched. The CDR3 is 15 residues long. CDR3 residues: CANMPLSGGAGELFF. The CDR3 DNA reads as TGTGCCAATATGCCCCTTAGCGGGGGGGCCGGGGAGCTGTTTTTT.

V usage is TRBV19 and J usage is TRBJ1-1; 7 bases match TRBD1. CDR1 LNHDA and CDR2 SQIVND come from the germline V gene (reference sequence). V lost 5 bases, J lost 0 bases, and 6 bases stayed unmatched. The CDR3 is 15 residues long. The CDR3 sequence: CASSSPGQLNTEAFF. The CDR3 DNA is TGTGCCAGTAGTTCTCCGGGACAGCTGAACACTGAAGCTTTCTTT.

The chain has TRBV6-5 and TRBJ1-1; 7 bases fit TRBD1. Germline CDR1 and CDR2: MNHEY and SVGAGI. CDR3 length: 14 amino acids. V shed 6 bases and J 1 base; nucleotides not matched to a gene: 5. The CDR3 sequence: CASSPQGTNTEAFF. The CDR3 region has the DNA TGTGCCAGCAGCCCACAGGGGACGAACACTGAAGCTTTCTTT.

This clone has more than one count but fewer than ten. The rearrangement joins TRBV27 to TRBJ1-2; D is possibly TRBD1 (6 bases). From germline, CDR1 is MNHEY and CDR2 SMNVEV (reference sequence). CDR3 length: 14 amino acids. V was pared by 5 bases and J by 4 bases, with 14 bases between. The chain's CDR3 is CASSLKGEGYGYTF. The CDR3 DNA is TGTGCCAGCAGTCTAAAGGGGGAAGGCTATGGCTACACCTTC.

The gene calls are TRBV30 and TRBJ1-3; D not certain. There are 15 residues in the CDR3. Germline assignment: CDR1 GTSNPN and CDR2 SVGIG (reference sequence). Trimming left V 1 base short and J 0 bases short, with 10 bases between. The CDR3 DNA is TGTGCCTGGAGTGCAGCCCTAGGCTCTGGAAACACCATATATTTT. The encoded protein is CAWSAALGSGNTIYF.

The chain recombines TRBV30 with TRBJ1-6, with D tentatively TRBD1 (6 bases). Trimming took 1 base from V and 7 from J, leaving 14 bases between them. The CDR3 length is 15 residues. CDR1 and CDR2 from the germline V gene are GTSNPN and SVGIG (reference sequence). The DNA for the CDR3 is TGTGCCTGGAGTGACCTGGGGGGGCGAAATTCACCCCTCCACTTT. The encoded protein is CAWSDLGGRNSPLHF.

This clone was seen a few times. The chain carries TRBV9 and TRBJ1-1, with TRBD1 as a possible D gene (5 bases). CDR1 is SGDLS, CDR2 YYNGEE, per germline. V was pared by 3 bases and J by 1 base, with 10 bases between. This CDR3 has 14 amino acids. The CDR3 sequence: CASSAPQGNTEAFF. The CDR3 DNA is TGTGCCAGCAGCGCCCCTCAGGGGAACACTGAAGCTTTCTTT.

The chain is built from TRBV5-1 and TRBJ2-2; possible D gene TRBD2, 6 bases. The CDR3 is 17 residues long. CDR1 and CDR2 (germline): SGHRS, YFSETQ. Between the trimmed V and J ends, which lost 2 bases and 1 base, there was a span of 15 bases. CDR3 nucleotide sequence: TGCGCCAGCAGCTTTCGGCGGGAAGTATTGAACACCGGGGAGCTGTTTTTT. Its protein product is CASSFRREVLNTGELFF.

This clone was seen just once. The V and J genes are TRBV18 and TRBJ1-3, with D perhaps matching TRBD1 (6 bases). Per the germline V gene, CDR1 is KGHSH and CDR2 is LQKENI. This CDR3 spans 15 amino acids. V was clipped by 2 bases and J by 0 bases, with 8 bases between them. CDR3 sequence reads: CASSPGTTSGNTIYF. For the CDR3, the DNA is TGTGCCAGCTCACCAGGGACAACCTCTGGAAACACCATATATTTT. Full variable domain (remainder filled in from reference TRBV18 and TRBJ1-3): NAGVMQNPRHLVRRRGQEARLRCSPMKGHSHVYWYRQLPEEGLKFMVYLQKENIIDESGMPKERFSAEFPKEGPSILRIQQVVRGDSAAYFCASSPGTTSGNTIYFGEGSWLTVV.

The chain joins TRBV11-2 to TRBJ2-1, with D unresolved. The CDR3 runs 13 residues. Deletions cut 5 bases from V and 7 bases from J, with 12 bases between. Germline CDR1 and CDR2: SGHAT and FQNNGV. The CDR3 coding sequence is TGTGCCAGCAGCCAACCGCCTCGGAATGAGCAGTTCTTC. Its protein product is CASSQPPRNEQFF.

In this sample, this clone turned up once. The J gene is TRBJ1-1, the V gene TRBV19; TRBD1 matches 11 bases. In germline, CDR1 is LNHDA, CDR2 SQIVND (reference sequence). The CDR3 contains 16 residues. The ends lost 7 bases at V and 5 bases at J; junction bases unmatched: 12. The CDR3 sequence: CASKGLGQGEWTEAFF. In DNA form, the CDR3 reads TGTGCCAGTAAAGGCTTGGGACAGGGGGAGTGGACTGAAGCTTTCTTT.

The chain uses TRBV2 and TRBJ2-7; TRBD2 is a possible D gene (6 bases). V dropped 11 bases and J dropped 5 bases, with 16 bases sitting between them. The CDR3 is 12 residues long. The germline V gene has CDR1 SNHLY and CDR2 FYNNEI. The DNA of the CDR3 is TGTGCCTCCCGGGGGAGTCGGAACGAGCAGTACTTC. It is translated as CASRGSRNEQYF.

There are a few counts of this clone. The genes are TRBV29-1 and TRBJ2-3; 9 nucleotides align to TRBD1. V lost 7 bases and J lost 2; bases outside the gene matches: 10. This CDR3 is 15 amino acids long. Germline V gene data show CDR1 as SQVTM and CDR2 as ANQGSEA. The CDR3 coding sequence is TGCAGCGGGAGGGGACAGGGATGGGACACAGATACGCAGTATTTT. Protein product: CSGRGQGWDTDTQYF.

The chain joins TRBV9 to TRBJ2-3, with TRBD2 matching 9 bases. CDR1 SGDLS and CDR2 YYNGEE come from the germline V gene. V was clipped by 4 bases and J by 6 bases; unmatched bases: 6. The CDR3 runs 14 residues. The CDR3 DNA reads TGTGCCAGCAGCCGTGGCGGGAGGGCTGATACGCAGTATTTT. Translation: CASSRGGRADTQYF.

V gene TRBV6-6 combines with J gene TRBJ2-7; 7 bases map to TRBD2. The CDR3 extends over 14 amino acids. Germline V gene lookup returns CDR1 MNHNY and CDR2 SVGAGI (reference sequence). After removal of 8 bases from V and 0 bases from J, the junction contained 7 bases not matched to a gene. CDR3 amino acids: CASQRGGSSYEQYF. The CDR3 region has the DNA TGTGCCAGCCAACGGGGCGGGAGCTCCTACGAGCAGTACTTC.

CDR3 sequence (DNA): TGTGCCAGCAGCCCCCCGGGACAGGGTCCCTCTGGGGCCAACGTCCTGACTTTC. It specifies CASSPPGQGPSGANVLTF. The V gene is TRBV7-3, the J gene TRBJ2-6; 9 bases agree with TRBD1. CDR3 size: 18 residues. V shed 5 bases and J 0 bases; nucleotides not matched to a gene: 8. Per the germline V gene, CDR1 is SGHTA and CDR2 is FQGTGA.

The V call is TRBV2, the J call TRBJ2-1; a weak D match, TRBD2 (6 bases). Trimming took 4 bases from V and 8 from J, leaving 9 bases between them. The CDR3 runs 12 residues. CDR1 SNHLY and CDR2 FYNNEI come from the germline V gene. DNA of the CDR3: TGTGCCAGCAGTGGACTAGGCTATGAGCAGTTCTTC. It encodes CASSGLGYEQFF. Full variable domain (outside the CDR3, taken from reference TRBV2 and TRBJ2-1): EPEVTQTPSHQVTQMGQEVILRCVPISNHLYFYWYRQILGQKVEFLVSFYNNEISEKSEIFDDQFSVERPDGSNFTLKIRSTKLEDSAMYFCASSGLGYEQFFGPGTRLTVL.

This clone has more than one count but fewer than ten. This chain uses TRBV5-1 with TRBJ2-1; 14 bases match TRBD2. After removal of 4 bases from V and 0 bases from J, the junction contained 3 bases not matched to a gene. Germline V gene sequence: CDR1 SGHRS, CDR2 YFSETQ. The CDR3 is 17 residues long. CDR3 sequence (DNA): TGCGCCAGCAGCAAGGGGACTAGCGGGAGCTCCTACAATGAGCAGTTCTTC. This codes for CASSKGTSGSSYNEQFF.

This clone was seen more than once but under ten times. This sequence joins TRBV19 and TRBJ1-5; no firm D call. Trimming removed 0 bases at V and 4 bases at J, with 13 bases between. CDR3 length equals 16 residues. The V gene's germline CDR1 is LNHDA and CDR2 SQIVND (reference sequence). Written as DNA, the CDR3 is TGTGCCAGTAGTATAGATGTGGAAAGGAGGAATCAGCCCCAGCATTTT. This gives the protein CASSIDVERRNQPQHF.

The chain couples TRBV19 to TRBJ1-5; no reliable D call. The germline V gene has CDR1 LNHDA and CDR2 SQIVND (reference sequence). Trimming shortened V by 3 bases and J by 5 bases, and 8 bases separated the two germline ends. The CDR3 is made up of 13 amino acids. CDR3 bases: TGTGCCAGTAGTATGGATGGAGATCAGCCCCAGCATTTT. Protein sequence: CASSMDGDQPQHF.

V and J are TRBV7-2 and TRBJ1-1; 7 bases are shared with TRBD1. The trim removed 3 bases at V and 5 bases at J, leaving 6 bases unmatched. The CDR3 has 14 amino acids. Germline CDR1 SGHTA, CDR2 FQGNSA. The CDR3 loop is CASSFHRGGTEAFF. DNA of the CDR3: TGTGCCAGCAGCTTCCACAGGGGCGGAACTGAAGCTTTCTTT.

The chain uses TRBV2 and TRBJ2-3; 7 bases agree with TRBD1. CDR1 SNHLY and CDR2 FYNNEI come from the germline V gene. The V and J ends lost 6 bases and 4 bases, in that order; junction bases with no gene match: 7. The CDR3 has 14 amino acids. The CDR3 loop reads CASSSGTASDTQYF. Written as DNA, the CDR3 is TGTGCCAGCAGCTCCGGGACAGCCTCAGATACGCAGTATTTT.

The V call is TRBV7-9, the J call TRBJ1-4; D gene unclear. Germline CDR1 is SEHNR and CDR2 is FQNEAQ (reference sequence). The CDR3 contains 14 residues. Trimming shortened V by 5 bases and J by 8 bases, and 15 bases separated the two germline ends. CDR3 DNA: TGTGCCAGCAGCCCAGAGGTCCGTTGGGAAAAACTGTTTTTT. Protein product: CASSPEVRWEKLFF.